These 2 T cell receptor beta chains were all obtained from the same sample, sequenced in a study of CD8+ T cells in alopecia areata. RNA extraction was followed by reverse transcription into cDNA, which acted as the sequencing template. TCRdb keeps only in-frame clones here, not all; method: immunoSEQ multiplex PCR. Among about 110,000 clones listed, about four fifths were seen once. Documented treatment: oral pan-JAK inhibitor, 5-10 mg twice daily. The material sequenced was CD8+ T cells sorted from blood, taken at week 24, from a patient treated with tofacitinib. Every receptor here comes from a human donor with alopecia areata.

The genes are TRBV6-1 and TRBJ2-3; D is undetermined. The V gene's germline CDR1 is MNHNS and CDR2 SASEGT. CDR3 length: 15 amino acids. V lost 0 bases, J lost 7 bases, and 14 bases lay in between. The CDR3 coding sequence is TGTGCCAGCAGTGAAGCTTTTCTCTGGGGAAATACGCAGTATTTT. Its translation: CASSEAFLWGNTQYF.

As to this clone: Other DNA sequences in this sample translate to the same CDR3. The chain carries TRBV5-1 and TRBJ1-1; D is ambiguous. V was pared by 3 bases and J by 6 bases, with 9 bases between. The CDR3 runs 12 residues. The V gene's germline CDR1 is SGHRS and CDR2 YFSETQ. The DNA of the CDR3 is TGCGCCAGCAGCTCTAGTGGGTCTGAAGCTTTCTTT. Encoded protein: CASSSSGSEAFF.